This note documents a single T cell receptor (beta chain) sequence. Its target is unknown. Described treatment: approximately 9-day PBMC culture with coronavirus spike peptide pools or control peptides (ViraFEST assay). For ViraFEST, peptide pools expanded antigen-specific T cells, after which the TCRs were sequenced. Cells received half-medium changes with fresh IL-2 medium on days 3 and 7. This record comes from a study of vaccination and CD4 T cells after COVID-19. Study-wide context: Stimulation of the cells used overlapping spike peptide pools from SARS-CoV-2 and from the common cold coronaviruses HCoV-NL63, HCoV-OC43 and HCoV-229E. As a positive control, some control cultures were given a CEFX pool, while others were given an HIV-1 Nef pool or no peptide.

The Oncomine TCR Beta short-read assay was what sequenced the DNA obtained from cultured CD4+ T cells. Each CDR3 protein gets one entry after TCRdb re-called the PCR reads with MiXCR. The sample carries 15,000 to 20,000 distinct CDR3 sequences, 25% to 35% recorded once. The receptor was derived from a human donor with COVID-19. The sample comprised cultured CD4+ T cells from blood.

CDR3 loop: CASSKTGAPYEQYF. In DNA, the CDR3 is TGTGCCAGCAGCAAGACAGGGGCCCCCTACGAGCAGTACTTC. The chain couples TRBV5-6 to TRBJ2-7, with 8 bases that match TRBD1. CDR3 size: 14 residues. Looked up from germline, CDR1 is SGHDT and CDR2 is YYEEEE. V lost 4 bases and J lost 2; bases outside the gene matches: 5.